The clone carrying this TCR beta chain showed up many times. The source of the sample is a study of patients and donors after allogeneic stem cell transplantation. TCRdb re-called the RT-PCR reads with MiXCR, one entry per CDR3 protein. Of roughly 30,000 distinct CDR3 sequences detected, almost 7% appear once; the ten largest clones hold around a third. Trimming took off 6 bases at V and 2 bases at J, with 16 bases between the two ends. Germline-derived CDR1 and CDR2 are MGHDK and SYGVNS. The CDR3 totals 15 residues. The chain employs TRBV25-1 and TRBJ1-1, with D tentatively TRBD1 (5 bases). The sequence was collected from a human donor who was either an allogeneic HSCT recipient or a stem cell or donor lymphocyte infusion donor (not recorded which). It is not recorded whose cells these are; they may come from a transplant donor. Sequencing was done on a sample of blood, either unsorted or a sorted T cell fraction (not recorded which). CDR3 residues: CASRTPGTVNTEAFF. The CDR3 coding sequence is TGTGCCAGCAGGACCCCCGGGACGGTCAACACTGAAGCTTTCTTT.